What follows are 2 T cell receptor beta chains derived from one specimen sequenced in a study of regulatory T cells in long-lasting Graves disease. HTBI primers from iRepertoire and Arm-PCR of CDR3 regions yielded the TCR beta libraries. TCRdb independently ran MiXCR on the multiplex PCR reads; one entry per CDR3 protein. The sample contains roughly 400,000 distinct CDR3 sequences, roughly 15% of which appear only once. Time point denoted: newly diagnosed GD, antithyroid drugs for less than 3 months. Extracted RNA from PBMCs served as the source of the TCR library. In addition, the sample was reused for a study of T cells in Graves' hyperthyroidism and ophthalmopathy.

Specimen: peripheral blood mononuclear cells (PBMCs), collected at new diagnosis, from a patient treated with antithyroid drugs. The receptors originated from a woman aged 40 to 50 with Graves disease.

The chain employs TRBV12-3 or TRBV12-4 and TRBJ1-5; 7 nucleotides agree with TRBD1. The V gene end was trimmed by 2 bases and the J gene end by 1 base; junction bases not matched to a gene: 2. This CDR3 is built from 15 residues. CDR3 bases: TGTGCCAGCAGTTTACGGGACAGCAGCAATCAGCCCCAGCATTTT. This codes for CASSLRDSSNQPQHF.

CDR3 residues: CASAFGASKGDTQYF. CDR3 sequence (DNA): TGTGCCAGCGCTTTCGGGGCTAGCAAAGGAGATACGCAGTATTTT. The chain recombines TRBV28 with TRBJ2-3; D possibly uses TRBD1 or TRBD2 (5 bases each). CDR1 is MDHEN, CDR2 SYDVKM, per germline. V lost 8 bases to trimming and J lost 5 bases, with 20 bases between them. This CDR3 spans 15 amino acids. Full variable domain (outside the CDR3, taken from reference TRBV28 and TRBJ2-3): DVKVTQSSRYLVKRTGEKVFLECVQDMDHENMFWYRQDPGLGLRLIYFSYDVKMKEKGDIPEGYSVSREKKERFSLILESASTNQTSMYLCASAFGASKGDTQYFGPGTRLTVL.